Reported below is one TCR beta chain. This clonotype was counted ten times or more. It lacks a known antigen. No qualities accompany the bases; no much larger clone lies one base away. The data derive from a study of Graves' ophthalmopathy and Graves' hyperthyroidism (dated by TCRdb to about 2018). Concerning the study at large: Hyperthyroidism was considered stable if no progression to ophthalmopathy occurred within 18 months of follow-up. To explore V-J signatures that separate ophthalmopathy from hyperthyroidism, a discovery set of 100 patients was enrolled, consisting of about 45 with ophthalmopathy and approximately 60 with stable hyperthyroidism. TCR beta repertoire signatures were used to distinguish Graves' ophthalmopathy from Graves' hyperthyroidism and to predict progression to ophthalmopathy. An independent validation cohort was composed of about 20 hyperthyroidism patients and 17 patients who later progressed from hyperthyroidism to ophthalmopathy. In total, 135 blood samples were TCR-sequenced: around 42 ophthalmopathy, under 80 hyperthyroidism and roughly 17 hyperthyroidism-to-ophthalmopathy patients. T-cell repertoires of thyroid tissue and blood were compared in several hyperthyroidism patients. Once sampling was done, hyperthyroidism patients were given methimazole at a starting dose of 30 mg daily, while ophthalmopathy patients were given high-dose intravenous methylprednisolone. Overall results and qualifications from the work: In cross-validation, the 13-signature model distinguished ophthalmopathy from stable hyperthyroidism with less than 90% sensitivity and around 84% specificity, while in the test set the corresponding values were about 80% and 75%. In validation, the model predicted ophthalmopathy progression with about 70% sensitivity and roughly 78% specificity; approximately 12 predicted patients were CT-confirmed with GO in a median of around 6.5 months. Sample size was not predetermined statistically, and investigators were not blinded to group allocation. Most expanded thyroid clonotypes with frequency above 0.001 were also detected in blood, suggesting blood repertoires may reflect the thyroid immune response.

Hyperthyroidism patients were newly diagnosed, were aged 18 to 65 years, and had a disease duration under 2 months. Anyone with other autoimmune diseases, uncontrolled infections, pregnancy or lactation was excluded from the study. Clinical symptoms, serum thyroxine, TRAb, thyroid ultrasound and orbital computed tomography were used for diagnosis. Trizol reagent was used to extract the total RNA, and its quality was then checked on an Agilent 2100 Bioanalyzer. For repertoire sequencing, the TCR beta CDR3 regions were amplified from RNA transcripts. HTBI primers and the Qiagen OneStep RT-PCR kit were used in a first-round RT-PCR, which was followed by a second-round multiplex PCR, size selection and purification. Libraries were sequenced on an Illumina HiSeq2000 using paired-end 100 bp reads. In the paper's pipeline: SOAPnuke was used for read processing, and reads with adapters, uncalled bases, a mean Phred below 15, or no exact constant-primer or identifier match were discarded. COPE v1.2.5 was used to merge high-quality paired reads. Unique nucleotide sequences were defined as clonotypes and aligned to IMGT TRB V, D and J references using MiTCR v1.1. Analysis was restricted to V-J combinations with a frequency above 0.0001, which covered 98% to 99.2% of repertoires. For each V-J combination, a TCR clonal expansion and chaos score was defined as the ratio of F50 clonal expansion to chaos observed in the TCRdist matrix. Welch's t-statistics and random forest were used to reduce features to 10 to 15 V-J combinations, which were fed into a naive Bayes classifier. Thyroid-blood repertoire similarity was quantified with the Morisita-Horn index. Starting from the raw public reads, TCRdb applied fastp trimming at Q25, assembled clones with MiXCR and retained in-frame beta chains. Merged by CDR3 protein, the rows form single entries marked with the most common genes and DNA. For this entry, the V and J calls and clone size follow TCRdb and not the study's own pipeline. Present in this sample are over a million distinct CDR3 sequences, less than 45% of which were seen just once. The ten top clones hold roughly 10% of the sample.

From the cysteine through the phenylalanine, the CDR3 covers 14 amino acids. CDR3 DNA only is kept here, 42 bases in frame from base 1. CDR1 and CDR2 are drawn from the germline V gene: SNHLY, FYNNEI. V is cut back by 6 bases and J by 7 bases, with 5 bases in the junction unmatched. The sequence was collected from an adult man with Graves' hyperthyroidism. Sequencing used peripheral blood or thyroid tissue (not recorded which). The chain couples TRBV2 to TRBJ1-4; 10 central nucleotides agree with TRBD1. The CDR3 region has the sequence CASSGDRGGEKLFF. The DNA reads as follows: TGTGCCAGCAGCGGGGACAGGGGTGGTGAAAAACTGTTTTTT.